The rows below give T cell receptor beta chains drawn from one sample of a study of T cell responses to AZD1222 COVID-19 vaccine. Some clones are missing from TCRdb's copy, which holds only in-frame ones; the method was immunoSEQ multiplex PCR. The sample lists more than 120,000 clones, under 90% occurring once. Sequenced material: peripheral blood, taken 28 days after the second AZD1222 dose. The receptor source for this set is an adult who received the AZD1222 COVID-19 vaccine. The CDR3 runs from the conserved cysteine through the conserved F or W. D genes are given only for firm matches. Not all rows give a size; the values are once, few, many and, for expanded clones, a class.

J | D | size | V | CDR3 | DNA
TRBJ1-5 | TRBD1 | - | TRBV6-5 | CASREGQGRNQPQHF | TGTGCCAGCAGGGAGGGACAGGGAAGAAATCAGCCCCAGCATTTT
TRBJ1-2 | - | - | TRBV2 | CAVGANYGYTF | TGTGCAGTGGGGGCCAACTATGGCTACACCTTC
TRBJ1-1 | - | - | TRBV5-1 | CASFKGDPRGNTEAFF | TGCGCCAGCTTTAAAGGGGACCCCCGAGGGAACACTGAAGCTTTCTTT
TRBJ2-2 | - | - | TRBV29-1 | CSVFRGTGELFF | TGCAGCGTTTTTCGGGGCACCGGGGAGCTGTTTTTT
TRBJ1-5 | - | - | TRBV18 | CASSGQQGRRPQHF | TGTGCCAGCTCAGGGCAGCAGGGCAGGCGGCCCCAGCATTTT
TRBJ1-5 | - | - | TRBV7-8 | CASSLDRGSNQPQHF | TGTGCCAGCAGCTTAGATAGGGGGAGCAATCAGCCCCAGCATTTT
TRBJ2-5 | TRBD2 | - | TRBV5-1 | CASSFGLAGETQYF | TGCGCCAGCAGCTTCGGACTAGCGGGAGAGACCCAGTACTTC
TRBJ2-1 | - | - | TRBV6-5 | CASSYSRTRNNEQFF | TGTGCCAGCAGTTACTCCCGGACCCGAAATAATGAGCAGTTCTTC
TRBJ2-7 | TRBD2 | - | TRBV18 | CASSPGLVIEQYF | TGTGCCAGCTCACCGGGACTAGTTATTGAGCAGTACTTC
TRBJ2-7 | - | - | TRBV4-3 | CASSQDEGTRYF | TGCGCCAGCAGCCAAGATGAAGGTACCCGGTACTTC
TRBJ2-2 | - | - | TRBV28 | CAGGQNTGELFF | TGTGCCGGGGGTCAGAACACCGGGGAGCTGTTTTTT
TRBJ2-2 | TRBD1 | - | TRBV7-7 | CASSPRTGGGGELFF | TGTGCCAGCAGCCCCCGGACAGGGGGGGGCGGGGAGCTGTTTTTT
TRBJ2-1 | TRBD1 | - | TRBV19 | CAAARTGEFDEQFF | TGTGCCGCCGCAAGGACAGGGGAGTTCGATGAGCAGTTCTTC
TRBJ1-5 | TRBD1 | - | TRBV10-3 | CAIRDREGQPQHF | TGTGCCATCAGAGACAGGGAAGGGCAGCCCCAGCATTTT
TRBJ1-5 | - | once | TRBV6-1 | CASSESGRSQPQHF | TGTGCCAGCAGTGAATCTGGCAGGTCTCAGCCCCAGCATTTT
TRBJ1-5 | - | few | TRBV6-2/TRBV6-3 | CASSYGGGDSNQPQHF | TGTGCCAGCAGTTACGGTGGGGGCGATAGCAATCAGCCCCAGCATTTT
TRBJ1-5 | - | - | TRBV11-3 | CASSLEKPFSNQPQHF | TGTGCCAGCAGCTTAGAGAAACCCTTTAGCAATCAGCCCCAGCATTTT
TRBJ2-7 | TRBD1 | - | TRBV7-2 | CASSLGGGQGYEQYF | TGTGCCAGCAGCTTAGGGGGGGGACAGGGTTACGAGCAGTACTTC
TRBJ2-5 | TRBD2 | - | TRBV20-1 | CSASGSGRVETQYF | TGCAGTGCTAGTGGGAGCGGGAGAGTGGAGACCCAGTACTTC
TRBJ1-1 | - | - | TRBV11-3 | CASSLFAFF | TGTGCCAGCAGCTTATTTGCTTTCTTT
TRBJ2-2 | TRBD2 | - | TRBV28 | CASSPPLAGNTGELFF | TGTGCCAGCAGTCCCCCTCTAGCGGGGAACACCGGGGAGCTGTTTTTT
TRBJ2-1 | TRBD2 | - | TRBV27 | CASSLRTSGGAYEQFF | TGTGCCAGCAGTTTGCGGACTAGCGGGGGGGCCTATGAGCAGTTCTTC